Presented here are 25 T cell receptor beta chains from one specimen sequenced in a study of shared T cell receptors in the human thymus. Here immunoSEQ multiplex PCR was the method, and the copy in TCRdb shows in-frame clones only, minus some. The sample yields some 660,000 clones, about 87% seen once. Another study also made use of these data, one on human thymus T cells.

The sample taken for sequencing was thymocytes. All receptors come from a boy in the first two years of life with a congenital heart defect.

The V and J genes are TRBV18 and TRBJ2-2; a weak D match, TRBD2 (6 bases). V was cut by 0 bases and J by 1 base, with 9 bases left in between. Germline V gene lookup returns CDR1 KGHSH and CDR2 LQKENI. The CDR3 loop spans 16 amino acids. In DNA form, the CDR3 reads TGTGCCAGCTCACCACCGAGCGGGTGGAACACCGGGGAGCTGTTTTTT. It codes for CASSPPSGWNTGELFF. Combining the CDR3 with reference TRBV18 and TRBJ2-2 gives the whole variable domain NAGVMQNPRHLVRRRGQEARLRCSPMKGHSHVYWYRQLPEEGLKFMVYLQKENIIDESGMPKERFSAEFPKEGPSILRIQQVVRGDSAAYFCASSPPSGWNTGELFFGEGSRLTVL.

The CDR3 protein is CASKDRYYNEQFF. CDR3 coding DNA: TGCGCCAGCAAGGACAGATACTACAATGAGCAGTTCTTC. The rearrangement links TRBV5-1 to TRBJ2-1, with D possibly being TRBD1 (6 bases). The CDR3 sequence is 13 residues long. V lost 6 bases and J lost 3, with 10 bases in between. Germline V CDR1 and CDR2: SGHRS, YFSETQ.

The V gene is TRBV5-1, the J gene TRBJ2-7, with D possibly matching TRBD2 (5 bases). Germline CDR1 reads SGHRS; CDR2 reads YFSETQ. The CDR3 loop spans 14 amino acids. The germline V and J ends were trimmed by 0 bases and 4 bases, with 11 bases remaining between them. CDR3 region: CASSLDLARYEQYF. The DNA of the CDR3 is TGCGCCAGCAGCTTGGATCTAGCCAGATACGAGCAGTACTTC.

This chain joins TRBV27 and TRBJ2-7; a weak D match, TRBD2 (6 bases). Trimming stripped 0 bases from V and 0 bases from J, with 18 bases between. The germline gives CDR1 MNHEY, CDR2 SMNVEV (reference sequence). The CDR3 loop spans 18 amino acids. In DNA, the CDR3 is TGTGCCAGCAGTTTATCGACCCACACCAGCGGGTACTCCTACGAGCAGTACTTC. Amino acids: CASSLSTHTSGYSYEQYF.

This clone was seen a few times. The gene calls are TRBV27 and TRBJ2-7, with D tentatively TRBD2 (6 bases). This CDR3 contains 17 residues. From germline, CDR1 is MNHEY and CDR2 SMNVEV (reference sequence). V was shortened by 5 bases and J by 6 bases, with 26 bases between the two germline ends. The chain's CDR3 is CASSLEFPGTGLCEQYF. CDR3 bases: TGTGCCAGCAGTCTAGAATTCCCCGGGACTGGTCTATGCGAGCAGTACTTC.

This chain connects TRBV19 to TRBJ2-5, with a weak D call TRBD2 (5 bases). The CDR3 consists of 14 residues. Trimming left V 0 bases short and J 2 bases short, with 7 bases between. CDR1 is LNHDA, CDR2 SQIVND, per germline (reference sequence). The CDR3 nucleotides read TGTGCCAGTAGTATAGATCGGGATCAAGAGACCCAGTACTTC. Protein sequence: CASSIDRDQETQYF.

This chain uses TRBV7-9 with TRBJ2-7; TRBD1 is a possible D gene (6 bases). Germline loops: CDR1 SEHNR, CDR2 FQNEAQ (reference sequence). CDR3 length: 15 amino acids. Trimming left V 1 base short and J 3 bases short, with 13 bases between. The CDR3 protein is CASSLEGQGIYEQYF. The CDR3 nucleotides read TGTGCCAGCAGCTTAGAGGGTCAGGGGATCTACGAGCAGTACTTC. Full variable domain (missing parts from reference TRBV7-9 and TRBJ2-7): DTGVSQNPRHKITKRGQNVTFRCDPISEHNRLYWYRQTLGQGPEFLTYFQNEAQLEKSRLLSDRFSAERPKGSFSTLEIQRTEQGDSAMYLCASSLEGQGIYEQYFGPGTRLTVT.

This chain links TRBV18 with TRBJ2-3, with 9 bases identical to TRBD1. The CDR3 length is 15 residues. Germline V gene data show CDR1 as KGHSH and CDR2 as LQKENI. V shed 6 bases, J shed 5 bases, and the junction held 9 bases outside the gene matches. Written as DNA, the CDR3 is TGTGCCAGCTCGGTACTAGGACAGGGGCGAGATACGCAGTATTTT. Translated, it gives CASSVLGQGRDTQYF. Full variable domain (rest looked up from reference TRBV18 and TRBJ2-3): NAGVMQNPRHLVRRRGQEARLRCSPMKGHSHVYWYRQLPEEGLKFMVYLQKENIIDESGMPKERFSAEFPKEGPSILRIQQVVRGDSAAYFCASSVLGQGRDTQYFGPGTRLTVL.

This chain connects TRBV7-2 to TRBJ2-5; D remains unclear. There are 15 residues in the CDR3. Trimming pared 5 bases from V and 5 bases from J, leaving 18 bases between. Germline V gives CDR1 SGHTA, CDR2 FQGNSA. The CDR3 DNA follows: TGTGCCAGCAGCGCGAAACTGCGTTCTTTGGAGACCCAGTACTTC. Amino acids: CASSAKLRSLETQYF.

The CDR3 DNA sequence: TGTGCCAGCAGACAGGACAGGGGAACTGAAGCTTTCTTT. This codes for CASRQDRGTEAFF. The chain links TRBV6-4 to TRBJ1-1; 9 bases are shared with TRBD1. CDR3 length: 13 residues. V dropped 6 bases and J dropped 5; count of bases not matched to a gene: 4. Germline V CDR1 and CDR2: MRHNA, SNTAGT.

The gene calls are TRBV6-1 and TRBJ1-2; D possibly corresponds to TRBD1 (5 bases). The CDR3 runs to 15 residues. V was trimmed by 4 bases and J by 1 base, leaving 13 bases between them. Germline V gene sequence: CDR1 MNHNS, CDR2 SASEGT. CDR3 sequence reads: CASSVYPQGNYGYTF. Written as DNA, the CDR3 is TGTGCCAGCAGTGTCTATCCTCAGGGTAACTATGGCTACACCTTC.

This clone came up a few times. This sequence joins TRBV19 and TRBJ2-1, with 10 bases that match TRBD2. V was pared by 7 bases and J by 5 bases, with 11 bases of the junction left unmatched. The CDR3 is 16 amino acids. The V gene's germline CDR1 is LNHDA and CDR2 SQIVND (reference sequence). CDR3 protein: CASTHPLAGGHNEQFF. In DNA, the CDR3 is TGTGCCAGTACCCACCCCTTAGCGGGGGGCCACAATGAGCAGTTCTTC.

The V and J genes are TRBV25-1 and TRBJ2-1; 7 positions match TRBD2. CDR3 length equals 17 residues. With V trimmed by 3 bases and J by 4 bases, 12 bases remained unmatched. Per germline, CDR1 MGHDK and CDR2 SYGVNS. The CDR3 bases are TGTGCCAGCAGTGACTCGACCAGGCTAGCGGTATACAATGAGCAGTTCTTC. Its translation: CASSDSTRLAVYNEQFF. The whole variable domain, remainder taken from reference TRBV25-1 and TRBJ2-1, is EADIYQTPRYLVIGTGKKITLECSQTMGHDKMYWYQQDPGMELHLIHYSYGVNSTEKGDLSSESTVSRIRTEHFPLTLESARPSHTSQYLCASSDSTRLAVYNEQFFGPGTRLTVL.

This clone was seen only a few times. This rearrangement joins TRBV4-3 to TRBJ1-3; D gene unclear. CDR1 is LGHNA, CDR2 YSLEER, per germline. This CDR3 has 15 residues. V lost 0 bases, J lost 2 bases, and 8 bases lay in between. This chain's CDR3 is CASSQDSVTGNTIYF. Here the CDR3 DNA reads TGCGCCAGCAGCCAAGATTCGGTTACTGGAAACACCATATATTTT.

The CDR3 nucleotides are TGCGCCAGCAGCTTGGGGGGGGACAGGTGTTACTACGAGCAGTACTTC. This codes for CASSLGGDRCYYEQYF. The chain links TRBV5-1 to TRBJ2-7; 8 nucleotides line up with TRBD1. This CDR3 has 16 amino acids. Germline lookup yields CDR1 SGHRS and CDR2 YFSETQ. V lost 0 bases to trimming and J lost 3 bases; unmatched junction nucleotides: 8.

The chain recombines TRBV7-9 with TRBJ2-3; 8 bases are a match to TRBD2. Germline CDR1 and CDR2: SEHNR and FQNEAQ (reference sequence). The CDR3 runs 17 residues. V lost 6 bases, J lost 6 bases, and 17 bases stayed unmatched. As DNA, the CDR3 is TGTGCCAGCAGGAACACCACCGGGACGGGGGGGATGGATACGCAGTATTTT. It yields the protein CASRNTTGTGGMDTQYF.

The J gene is TRBJ2-1, the V gene TRBV5-1, with D unclear. The germline V gene has CDR1 SGHRS and CDR2 YFSETQ. V gave up 2 bases and J gave up 9 bases, with 12 bases separating them. This CDR3 has 13 residues. The CDR3 nucleotides read TGCGCCAGCAGCTTCTGGGCCCACTCTGAGCAGTTCTTC. Translation: CASSFWAHSEQFF.

The chain employs TRBV10-1 and TRBJ1-5, with D perhaps matching TRBD1 (5 bases). Germline loops: CDR1 WNHNN, CDR2 SYGVQD (reference sequence). The CDR3 totals 12 residues. The V gene lost 8 bases and the J gene lost 7 bases, with 12 bases spanning the gap. The CDR3 nucleotides read TGCGCCAGCTCAACAGGCCCCCAGCCCCAGCATTTT. It is translated as CASSTGPQPQHF.

V usage is TRBV16 and J usage is TRBJ2-3, with 7 bases aligning to TRBD2. CDR3 size: 16 residues. V gave up 3 bases and J gave up 0 bases; unmatched junction bases: 6. CDR1 is KGHSY, CDR2 FQNENV, per germline. In DNA form, the CDR3 reads TGTGCCAGCAGCCAGAGAGGAGCGGGAAGCACAGATACGCAGTATTTT. Amino acid sequence: CASSQRGAGSTDTQYF.

The CDR3 DNA reads as TGCGCCAGCAGCCTAGGGACAGCGAACAATGAGCAGTTCTTC. This gives the protein CASSLGTANNEQFF. The chain uses TRBV5-1 and TRBJ2-1, with 7 bases that match TRBD1. V was clipped by 4 bases and J by 5 bases; unmatched bases: 6. The CDR3 is 14 residues long. Germline values: CDR1 SGHRS, CDR2 YFSETQ.

A few counts support this clone. The genes are TRBV27 and TRBJ2-7; a weak D match, TRBD2 (5 bases). The CDR3 loop spans 13 amino acids. Trimming took 3 bases from V and 4 from J, leaving 10 bases between them. Per the germline V gene, CDR1 is MNHEY and CDR2 is SMNVEV (reference sequence). The DNA of the CDR3 is TGTGCCAGCAGTTTCGGACTCCGTTACGAGCAGTACTTC. It codes for CASSFGLRYEQYF.

The V and J genes are TRBV19 and TRBJ2-7, with D perhaps TRBD1 (6 bases). The germline CDR1 and CDR2 sequences are LNHDA and SQIVND (reference sequence). The CDR3 runs 15 residues. V was trimmed by 5 bases and J by 2 bases, leaving 16 bases between them. The CDR3: CASSEGRQDTYEQYF. In DNA form, the CDR3 reads TGTGCCAGTAGTGAAGGCCGACAGGATACCTACGAGCAGTACTTC.

The J gene is TRBJ1-5, the V gene TRBV5-6, with a weak D call TRBD1 (5 bases). V lost 0 bases and J lost 3, with 10 bases in between. Per the germline V gene, CDR1 is SGHDT and CDR2 is YYEEEE. This CDR3 contains 15 residues. The CDR3 protein is CASSLAGTANQPQHF. In DNA, the CDR3 is TGTGCCAGCAGCTTGGCCGGGACTGCCAATCAGCCCCAGCATTTT.

The rearrangement links TRBV6-5 to TRBJ2-2; 9 bases line up with TRBD1. There are 13 residues in the CDR3. The germline CDR1 and CDR2 sequences are MNHEY and SVGAGI. Germline trimming cut 6 bases from V and 6 bases from J; bases unmatched to any gene: 2. CDR3 protein: CASRWTGAGELFF. The DNA of the CDR3 is TGTGCCAGCAGATGGACAGGGGCCGGGGAGCTGTTTTTT.

The chain recombines TRBV11-2 with TRBJ2-3; TRBD2 is a possible D gene (5 bases). Germline CDR1 SGHAT, CDR2 FQNNGV. The V and J ends lost 7 bases and 3 bases respectively, with 14 bases between them. The CDR3 has 14 amino acids. DNA of the CDR3: TGTGCCAGCACTACTAGTGGTAGGACAGATACGCAGTATTTT. Protein product: CASTTSGRTDTQYF.